The 30 T cell receptor beta chains reported below all come from one sample, sequenced in a study of T cells in women clearing cervical HPV infection. Profiling relied on immunoSEQ multiplex PCR, and the TCRdb table lists in-frame clones only, not all of them. The sample table sets out about 26,000 clones. What was sequenced was blood buffy coat. These receptors originate from a woman aged 18-70 years with a cervical HPV16 infection that either progressed to CIN3+ or cleared (not recorded which).

On this clone: Read sequence stops 3 residues before the CDR3 end, and the germline J gene provides the missing end. This chain connects TRBV11-2 to TRBJ2-7, with 9 bases aligning to TRBD2. Germline V gene sequence: CDR1 SGHAT, CDR2 FQNNGV. The CDR3 covers 15 residues. The V segment lost 1 base and the J segment 3 bases; nucleotides outside the gene matches: 4. The CDR3 loop reads CASSLGGTSIYEQYF. Incomplete CDR3 DNA: TGTGCCAGCAGCTTAGGTGGGACTAGCATCTACGAG.

As regards this clone: The junction differs from germline at one of its ends, possibly a read error. The CDR3 extends 3 residues past the end of the read, so its final part is completed from the germline J gene. The V and J genes are TRBV4-2 and TRBJ2-2; tentatively, D is TRBD1 (5 bases). The CDR3 runs to 16 residues. The V gene's germline CDR1 is LGHNA and CDR2 YNFKEQ. The sequenced part of the CDR3 DNA is TGCGCCAGCAGCCAAGATTACGGGTGGGGCGAAAGGGAG. This translates into CASSQDYGWGERE. From start to end, the CDR3 is CASSQDYGWGERELFF.

Remarks on this clone: The CDR3 end lies 3 residues beyond the end of the read and is filled in from the germline J gene. J is TRBJ2-1 and V is TRBV19, with TRBD2 matching 8 bases. Germline values: CDR1 LNHDA, CDR2 SQIVND (reference sequence). Trimming removed 7 bases from V and 2 bases from J; junction bases left unmatched: 4. The CDR3 loop spans 14 amino acids. The CDR3 loop is CASKDGGAYNEQFF. The sequenced part of the CDR3 DNA is TGTGCCAGTAAGGACGGGGGGGCCTACAATGAG.

About this clone itself: The CDR3 end falls 3 residues outside the read, so it is completed with the germline J gene. The genes are TRBV7-2 and TRBJ2-3; 8 bases line up with TRBD1. In germline, CDR1 is SGHTA, CDR2 FQGNSA. The CDR3 consists of 15 residues. This chain's CDR3 is CASSLGTGGIETQYF. Incomplete CDR3 DNA: TGTGCCAGCAGCTTAGGTACAGGGGGTATTGAGACG.

Concerning this clone itself: The missing CDR3 end, 3 residues past where the read stops, is filled in from the germline J gene. The V and J genes are TRBV7-9 and TRBJ1-1; 7 bases agree with TRBD1. The CDR3 consists of 15 residues. Germline assignment: CDR1 SEHNR and CDR2 FQNEAQ (reference sequence). The CDR3 is CASSLRQGYTGEAFF. The CDR3 DNA, read in part, is TGTGCCAGCAGCCTCCGACAGGGATACACCGGGGAG.

Of note for this clone: The read stops 3 residues short of the end of the CDR3; the missing end is completed from the germline J gene. This rearrangement joins TRBV4-1 to TRBJ1-3, with unresolved D. Per the germline V gene, CDR1 is MGHRA and CDR2 is YSYEKL. V dropped 4 bases and J dropped 0 bases, with 7 bases sitting between them. The CDR3 covers 14 residues. The sequenced CDR3 bases are TGCGCCAGCAGCCCCCCCTTCTCTGGAAACACC. This codes for CASSPPFSGNT. The full CDR3 sequence reads CASSPPFSGNTIYF.

With respect to this clone: The read finishes 3 residues shy of the CDR3 end, and the germline J gene is used to complete it. The J gene is TRBJ2-5, the V gene TRBV5-1; D unclear. The ends were cut back, 0 bases at V and 3 bases at J, with 9 bases in the middle. CDR1 and CDR2 (germline): SGHRS, YFSETQ. The CDR3 has 14 amino acids. The DNA read from the CDR3 is TGCGCCAGCAGCTTGGGGCTAGGAGAAGAGACC. Residues: CASSLGLGEET. The complete CDR3 sequence is CASSLGLGEETQYF.

Of note for this clone: The read ends 3 residues early relative to the CDR3; the germline J gene fills the gap. V usage is TRBV12-3 or TRBV12-4 and J usage is TRBJ1-1, with 8 nucleotides matching TRBD1. CDR3 length equals 15 residues. V gave up 6 bases and J gave up 4 bases; unmatched junction bases: 10. The part of the CDR3 DNA that was read is TGTGCCAGCAGGAGACAGGGGAAGATCGGCACTGAA. It translates to CASRRQGKIGTE. The CDR3 as a whole reads CASRRQGKIGTEAFF.

Worth noting for this clone: The CDR3 end is not reached by the read, which stops 3 residues before it; the germline J gene fills it in. The chain carries TRBV19 and TRBJ1-5; the D gene is possibly TRBD1 (6 bases). This CDR3 contains 13 residues. V was cut by 3 bases and J by 6 bases, with 9 bases left in between. Germline-derived CDR1 and CDR2 are LNHDA and SQIVND (reference sequence). The part of the CDR3 DNA that was read is TGTGCCAGTAGTATGGGGGGGCTTCAGCCC. Its translation is CASSMGGLQP. In full, the CDR3 is CASSMGGLQPQHF.

Concerning this clone itself: The read gets to within 3 residues of the CDR3 end, and the germline J gene fills in the rest. The V and J genes are TRBV19 and TRBJ2-3, with 7 bases identical to TRBD2. V trimming: 3 bases; J trimming: 0 bases; junction bases outside the gene matches: 9. The CDR3 loop spans 17 amino acids. Germline CDR1 is LNHDA and CDR2 is SQIVND (reference sequence). The CDR3 spells CASSMVSSGTSTDTQYF. The sequenced CDR3 bases are TGTGCCAGTAGTATGGTATCTAGCGGTACTAGCACAGATACG.

Notes on this clone: Read coverage stops 3 residues before the CDR3 terminus; the germline J gene supplies the remainder. The chain has TRBV23-1 and TRBJ2-7, with 8 bases that match TRBD1. TRBV23-1 is an ORF, and what it does is uncertain. The CDR3 totals 17 residues. V was pared by 2 bases and J by 3 bases, with 12 bases of the junction left unmatched. CDR3 loop: CASSQKDRDRRIYEQYF. The CDR3 bases that were read are TGCGCCAGCAGTCAAAAGGACCGGGACAGGAGAATCTACGAG.

As regards this clone: The CDR3 end lies 3 residues beyond the end of the read and is filled in from the germline J gene. The chain joins TRBV5-1 to TRBJ1-2, with D possibly TRBD1 on 6 matching bases. The CDR3 loop spans 13 amino acids. Germline CDR1 is SGHRS and CDR2 is YFSETQ. The CDR3 protein is CASSGTRGYDYTF. CDR3 DNA, as far as it was read: TGCGCCAGCAGCGGGACTAGGGGGTACGAC.

On this clone itself: The CDR3 end is not reached by the read, which stops 3 residues before it; the germline J gene fills it in. The J gene is TRBJ2-3, the V gene TRBV7-2; TRBD2 matches 10 bases. The CDR3 has 14 amino acids. Germline V gene sequence: CDR1 SGHTA, CDR2 FQGNSA. Partial CDR3 DNA: TGTGCCAGCAGCTTAAGCGGGAGGGGTGAGACG. It encodes CASSLSGRGET. The CDR3 reads in full as CASSLSGRGETQYF.

For this clone: The read comes to an end 3 residues before the CDR3 does, leaving the germline J gene to fill in the end. The rearrangement joins TRBV6-2 or TRBV6-3 to TRBJ2-1; perhaps TRBD2 as D (5 bases). The CDR3 runs 14 residues. Germline V lookup: CDR1 MNHEY, CDR2 SVGEGT. V lost 3 bases and J lost 7, with 13 bases in between. CDR3 sequence: CASSYEGSRNEQFF. CDR3 DNA (partial): TGTGCCAGCAGTTATGAGGGTTCCCGGAATGAG.

Concerning this clone: The read ends 3 residues early relative to the CDR3; the germline J gene fills the gap. This sequence joins TRBV7-2 and TRBJ1-2, with D maybe TRBD1 (6 bases). V gave up 5 bases and J gave up 5 bases, with 15 bases separating them. The V gene's germline CDR1 is SGHTA and CDR2 FQGNSA. This CDR3 region has 14 residues. The chain's CDR3 is CASSPDNRDYGYTF. The covered CDR3 bases are TGTGCCAGCAGCCCAGACAACAGGGATTATGGC. Using reference TRBV7-2 and TRBJ1-2 for the parts outside the CDR3, the full variable domain is GAGVSQSPSNKVTEKGKDVELRCDPISGHTALYWYRQSLGQGLEFLIYFQGNSAPDKSGLPSDRFSAERTGGSVSTLTIQRTQQEDSAVYLCASSPDNRDYGYTFGSGTRLTVV.

Concerning this clone itself: The CDR3 goes on 3 residues after the read ends, and that part is filled in from the germline J gene. V usage is TRBV19 and J usage is TRBJ2-2; 8 nucleotides agree with TRBD2. From germline, CDR1 is LNHDA and CDR2 SQIVND (reference sequence). The junction had 4 bases not matched to a gene; V was cut back by 8 bases and J by 5 bases. This CDR3 is 13 amino acids long. The CDR3 reads CASSSGSTGELFF. The covered CDR3 bases are TGTGCCAGTTCAAGCGGGAGTACCGGGGAG.

A word on this clone: The CDR3 end falls 3 residues outside the read, so it is completed with the germline J gene. This chain links TRBV19 with TRBJ1-2; TRBD1 aligns across 9 bases. Germline CDR1 reads LNHDA; CDR2 reads SQIVND (reference sequence). The CDR3 has 14 residues. Partial CDR3 DNA: TGTGCCAGTAGTATAGTCGGGACAGGGTCCACC. It encodes CASSIVGTGST. The full CDR3 protein is CASSIVGTGSTYTF.

Concerning this clone: The sequenced fragment ends 3 residues before the CDR3 boundary, so the rest is inferred from the germline J gene. The rearrangement links TRBV5-1 to TRBJ1-2; 9 positions agree with TRBD1. Per the germline V gene, CDR1 is SGHRS and CDR2 is YFSETQ. The junction had 20 bases not matched to a gene; V was cut back by 8 bases and J by 3 bases. CDR3 length equals 18 residues. CDR3 DNA, as far as it was read: TGCGCCAGTACGTCGCGGCCCGGGGACAGGGTAGGAGACTATGGC. Protein product: CASTSRPGDRVGDYG. The whole CDR3 protein is CASTSRPGDRVGDYGYTF.

Notes on this clone: The read finishes 3 residues shy of the CDR3 end, and the germline J gene is used to complete it. The J gene is TRBJ1-5, the V gene TRBV2; 7 nucleotides agree with TRBD1. Losses at the gene ends were 5 bases for V and 0 bases for J; bases not matched to a gene: 7. This CDR3 spans 16 amino acids. CDR1 and CDR2 (germline): SNHLY, FYNNEI. The CDR3 sequence: CASSRTGLNSNQPQHF. CDR3 DNA, as far as it was read: TGTGCCAGCAGTCGGACAGGACTGAATAGCAATCAGCCC.

CDR3 region: CASSINRGTWTGNEQFF. Incomplete CDR3 DNA: TGTGCCAGTAGTATAAACCGAGGAACCTGGACAGGAAATGAG. This sequence joins TRBV19 and TRBJ2-1, with 7 bases lining up with TRBD1. The CDR3 is cut off 3 residues early in the read; its end comes from the germline J gene. The germline V gene has CDR1 LNHDA and CDR2 SQIVND (reference sequence). J lost 7 bases, V lost 2 bases, and 14 bases had no gene match. CDR3 length: 17 amino acids. Combining the CDR3 with reference TRBV19 and TRBJ2-1 gives the whole variable domain DGGITQSPKYLFRKEGQNVTLSCEQNLNHDAMYWYRQDPGQGLRLIYYSQIVNDFQKGDIAEGYSVSREKKESFPLTVTSAQKNPTAFYLCASSINRGTWTGNEQFFGPGTRLTVL.

Regarding this clone: The read ends 3 residues before the CDR3 terminus; that terminus is restored from the germline J gene. This chain uses TRBV2 with TRBJ2-3, with D hard to call. The CDR3 loop spans 13 amino acids. CDR1 is SNHLY, CDR2 FYNNEI, per germline. V was clipped by 2 bases and J by 2 bases, with 5 bases between them. The DNA read from the CDR3 is TGTGCCAGCAGTGAACGTTTCACAGATACG. Translating it yields CASSERFTDT. From start to end, the CDR3 is CASSERFTDTQYF.

Comment on this clone: From the germline J gene comes the end of the CDR3, since the read stops 3 residues before it. The chain recombines TRBV13 with TRBJ2-1; the match to TRBD2 covers 10 bases. This CDR3 has 17 residues. Germline-derived CDR1 and CDR2 are PRHDT and FYEKMQ (reference sequence). The V and J ends lost 1 base and 7 bases, in that order; junction bases with no gene match: 10. The sequenced CDR3 bases are TGTGCCAGCAGCTTAGACCTGGGCCTAGCGGGGGAAAATGAG. Translated, it gives CASSLDLGLAGENE. The full CDR3 sequence reads CASSLDLGLAGENEQFF.

In regard to this clone: The DNA ends 3 residues before the CDR3 does, and the rest of the CDR3 is filled in from the germline J gene. This chain connects TRBV27 to TRBJ2-5; TRBD2 aligns across 9 bases. The CDR3 is made up of 16 amino acids. Per the germline V gene, CDR1 is MNHEY and CDR2 is SMNVEV (reference sequence). V gave up 2 bases and J gave up 3 bases; unmatched junction bases: 7. The part of the CDR3 DNA that was read is TGTGCCAGCAGTTTAGTGGCGGGAGGGCCCAAAGAGACC. This translates into CASSLVAGGPKET. The full CDR3 protein reads CASSLVAGGPKETQYF.

Points on this clone: With the read ending 3 residues before the CDR3 end, the germline J gene is used to fill in that end. The V and J genes are TRBV28 and TRBJ2-7; D is unclear. Germline CDR1 and CDR2: MDHEN and SYDVKM. CDR3 length: 12 residues. The V and J ends lost 5 bases and 0 bases respectively, with 5 bases between them. The covered CDR3 bases are TGTGCCAGCAGTCTTAGCTCCTACGAG. Translating gives CASSLSSYE. The entire CDR3 reads CASSLSSYEQYF.

Comment on this clone: The read stops 3 residues short of the end of the CDR3; the missing end is completed from the germline J gene. This chain connects TRBV30 to TRBJ2-7, with TRBD1 matching 9 bases. CDR3 size: 13 residues. J gave up 4 bases and V 2 bases, and 3 bases lay outside the gene matches. From germline, CDR1 is GTSNPN and CDR2 SVGIG (reference sequence). Here the CDR3 reads CAWSTGGFYEQYF. The DNA read from the CDR3 is TGTGCCTGGAGTACAGGGGGCTTTTACGAG.

Comments on this clone: The read terminates 3 residues ahead of where the CDR3 ends, so the germline J gene completes it. V and J are TRBV20-1 and TRBJ2-7; D perhaps matches TRBD1 (5 bases). V was clipped by 6 bases and J by 1 base, with 19 bases between them. The CDR3 sequence is 15 residues long. Germline V lookup: CDR1 DFQATT, CDR2 SNEGSKA (reference sequence). The covered CDR3 bases are TGCAGTGCGATACCGACAGAAGCTTTTTCCTACGAG. Its translation: CSAIPTEAFSYE. The entire CDR3 protein is CSAIPTEAFSYEQYF.

Comment on this clone: The read stops 3 residues short of the end of the CDR3; the missing end is completed from the germline J gene. The chain is built from TRBV5-4 and TRBJ2-2, with 8 bases aligning to TRBD2. This CDR3 comprises 14 residues. CDR1 and CDR2 from the germline V gene are SGHNT and YYREEE (reference sequence). V lost 5 bases to trimming and J lost 5 bases; unmatched junction nucleotides: 5. The sequenced part of the CDR3 DNA is TGTGCCAGCAGTTCCGGGACTAGGACCGGGGAG. Translation gives CASSSGTRTGE. The full CDR3 protein is CASSSGTRTGELFF.

Points on this clone: The CDR3 end lies 3 residues beyond the end of the read and is filled in from the germline J gene. V and J are TRBV18 and TRBJ1-4, with 8 positions matching TRBD1. CDR3 length: 16 amino acids. The germline V gene has CDR1 KGHSH and CDR2 LQKENI. The CDR3 reads CASSPSSDRDNSPLFF. The sequenced part of the CDR3 DNA is TGTGCCAGCTCACCAAGTTCGGACAGGGATAATTCACCA.

On this clone: The read terminates 3 residues before the CDR3 end, so the remaining end is supplied by the germline J gene. The chain recombines TRBV20-1 with TRBJ2-1, with 7 bases identical to TRBD2. Per germline, CDR1 DFQATT and CDR2 SNEGSKA (reference sequence). The CDR3 contains 12 residues. J was trimmed by 7 bases and V by 5 bases; bases with no gene match: 5. CDR3 DNA (partial): TGCAGTGCTGGGGACTATGCGAATGAG. This sequence encodes CSAGDYANE. The whole CDR3 protein is CSAGDYANEQFF.

A note on this clone: From the germline J gene comes the end of the CDR3, since the read stops 3 residues before it. This chain joins TRBV7-2 and TRBJ2-3, with a possible D match to TRBD2 (5 bases). The CDR3 has 15 amino acids. Germline values: CDR1 SGHTA, CDR2 FQGNSA. CDR3 bases read: TGTGCCAGCAGCTTAGTCCCCCTAGCCGGAGAGACG. This gives the protein CASSLVPLAGET. The whole CDR3 sequence reads CASSLVPLAGETQYF.